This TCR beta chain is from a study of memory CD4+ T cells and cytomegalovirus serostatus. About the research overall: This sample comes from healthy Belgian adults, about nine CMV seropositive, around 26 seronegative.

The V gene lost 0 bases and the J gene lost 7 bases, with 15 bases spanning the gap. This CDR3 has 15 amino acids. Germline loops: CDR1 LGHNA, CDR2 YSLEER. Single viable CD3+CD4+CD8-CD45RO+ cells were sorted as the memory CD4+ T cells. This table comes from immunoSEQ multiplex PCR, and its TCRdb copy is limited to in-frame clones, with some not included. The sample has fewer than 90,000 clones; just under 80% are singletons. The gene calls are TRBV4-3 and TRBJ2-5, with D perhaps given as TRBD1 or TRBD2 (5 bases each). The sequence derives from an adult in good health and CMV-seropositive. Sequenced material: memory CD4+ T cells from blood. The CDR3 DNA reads TGCGCCAGCAGCCAAGATCAGGGCACTGCGGGGACCCAGTACTTC. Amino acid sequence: CASSQDQGTAGTQYF.